This T cell receptor (beta chain) appears in the sequencing data of a study of cytomegalovirus exposure and HLA in healthy donors. Study-level findings and limits: Rates of TCR association differed by HLA locus in a later analysis, with DRB1 highest and HLA-C lowest. Relative to the roughly 700-donor mean, N-insertions were reportedly fewer in an Asian-associated ancestry cluster in a later analysis.

Amplification used 60 Vbeta primers and 13 Jbeta primers. Clones were read by immunoSEQ multiplex PCR, and TCRdb kept only the in-frame ones, dropping some. The sample carries approximately 150,000 clones, roughly four fifths recorded once. Regarding this clone: Its antigen is undetermined.

The sequencing sample was made of PBMCs. This receptor was obtained from a man in his fifties in good health and CMV-seropositive.

The chain's CDR3 is CASSLVGQGGEPQHF. DNA for the CDR3: TGTGCCAGCAGCTTAGTGGGACAGGGGGGAGAGCCCCAGCATTTT. The chain has TRBV11-2 and TRBJ1-5; TRBD1 matches at 11 bases. Germline V gives CDR1 SGHAT, CDR2 FQNNGV. The trim removed 1 base at V and 8 bases at J, leaving 4 bases unmatched. The length of the CDR3 is 15 residues.